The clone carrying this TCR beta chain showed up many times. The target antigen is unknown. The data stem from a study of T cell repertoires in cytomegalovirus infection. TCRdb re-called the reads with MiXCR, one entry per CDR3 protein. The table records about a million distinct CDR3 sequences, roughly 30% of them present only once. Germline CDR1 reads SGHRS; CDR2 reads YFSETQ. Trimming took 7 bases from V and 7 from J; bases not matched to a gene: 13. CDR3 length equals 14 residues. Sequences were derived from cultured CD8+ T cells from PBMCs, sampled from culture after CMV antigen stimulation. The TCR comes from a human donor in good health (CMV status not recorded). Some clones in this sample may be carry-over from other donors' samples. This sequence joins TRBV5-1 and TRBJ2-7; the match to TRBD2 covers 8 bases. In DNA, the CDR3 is TGCGCCAGCCGGGAGCGGGGGCCGGCGTGGGAGCAGTACTTC. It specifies CASRERGPAWEQYF.